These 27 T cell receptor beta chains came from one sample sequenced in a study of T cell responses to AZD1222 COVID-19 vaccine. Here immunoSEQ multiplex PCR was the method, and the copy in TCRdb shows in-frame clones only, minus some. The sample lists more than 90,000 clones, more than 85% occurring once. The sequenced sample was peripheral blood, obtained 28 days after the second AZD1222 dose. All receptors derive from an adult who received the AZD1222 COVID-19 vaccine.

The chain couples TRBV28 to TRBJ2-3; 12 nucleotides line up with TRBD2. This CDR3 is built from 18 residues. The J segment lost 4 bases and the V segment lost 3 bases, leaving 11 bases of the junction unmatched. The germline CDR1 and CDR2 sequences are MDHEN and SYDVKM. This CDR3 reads CASSFPRASGRAADTQYF. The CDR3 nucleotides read TGTGCCAGCAGTTTCCCTCGGGCTAGCGGGAGGGCCGCAGATACGCAGTATTTT.

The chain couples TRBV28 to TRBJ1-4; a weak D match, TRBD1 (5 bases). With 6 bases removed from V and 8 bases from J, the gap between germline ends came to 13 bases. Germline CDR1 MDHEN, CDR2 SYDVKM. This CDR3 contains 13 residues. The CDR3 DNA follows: TGTGCCAGCAGGCTCGCGGGGGAGGAAAAACTGTTTTTT. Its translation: CASRLAGEEKLFF. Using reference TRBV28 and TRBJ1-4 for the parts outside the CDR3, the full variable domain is DVKVTQSSRYLVKRTGEKVFLECVQDMDHENMFWYRQDPGLGLRLIYFSYDVKMKEKGDIPEGYSVSREKKERFSLILESASTNQTSMYLCASRLAGEEKLFFGSGTQLSVL.

CDR3 DNA sequence: TGTGCCAGCAGCTCCTCGGGACAGGGCCTTCGTAGCTATGGCTACACCTTC. This encodes CASSSSGQGLRSYGYTF. V and J are TRBV5-6 and TRBJ1-2; 9 positions match TRBD1. J gave up 4 bases and V 3 bases, and 13 bases lay outside the gene matches. CDR1 and CDR2 from the germline V gene are SGHDT and YYEEEE. This CDR3 contains 17 residues. Variable domain in full (rest from reference TRBV5-6 and TRBJ1-2): DAGVTQSPTHLIKTRGQQVTLRCSPKSGHDTVSWYQQALGQGPQFIFQYYEEEERQRGNFPDRFSGHQFPNYSSELNVNALLLGDSALYLCASSSSGQGLRSYGYTFGSGTRLTVV.

Here the CDR3 reads CASSDTGQATEAFF. CDR3 bases: TGTGCCAGCAGCGATACAGGGCAAGCAACTGAAGCTTTCTTT. This chain joins TRBV21-1 and TRBJ1-1; no DNA check was done on the table's D call, TRBD1. TRBV21-1 is termed a pseudogene. The CDR3 has 14 amino acids.

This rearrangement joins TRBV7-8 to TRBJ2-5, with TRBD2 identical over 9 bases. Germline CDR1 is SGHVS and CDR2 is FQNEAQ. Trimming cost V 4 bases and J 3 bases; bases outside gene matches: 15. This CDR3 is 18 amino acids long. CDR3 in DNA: TGTGCCAGCAGCTACCCCCTCTTTGGGGCTAGCGGGGAAGAGACCCAGTACTTC. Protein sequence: CASSYPLFGASGEETQYF. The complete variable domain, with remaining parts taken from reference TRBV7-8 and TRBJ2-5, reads GAGVSQSPRYKVAKRGQDVALRCDPISGHVSLFWYQQALGQGPEFLTYFQNEAQLDKSGLPSDRFFAERPEGSVSTLKIQRTQQEDSAVYLCASSYPLFGASGEETQYFGPGTRLLVL.

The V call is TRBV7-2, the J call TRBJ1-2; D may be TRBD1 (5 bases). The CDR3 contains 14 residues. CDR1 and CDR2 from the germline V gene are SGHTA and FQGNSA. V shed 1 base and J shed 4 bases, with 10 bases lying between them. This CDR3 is CASSLVATVYGYTF. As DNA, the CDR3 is TGTGCCAGCAGCTTAGTCGCGACAGTCTATGGCTACACCTTC.

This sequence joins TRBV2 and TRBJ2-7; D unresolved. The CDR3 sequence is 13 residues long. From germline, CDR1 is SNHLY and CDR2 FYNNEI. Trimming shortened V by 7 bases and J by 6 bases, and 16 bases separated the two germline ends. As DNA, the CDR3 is TGTGCCAGCACGCTCCCTCCTAGGAGCGAGCAGTACTTC. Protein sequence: CASTLPPRSEQYF.

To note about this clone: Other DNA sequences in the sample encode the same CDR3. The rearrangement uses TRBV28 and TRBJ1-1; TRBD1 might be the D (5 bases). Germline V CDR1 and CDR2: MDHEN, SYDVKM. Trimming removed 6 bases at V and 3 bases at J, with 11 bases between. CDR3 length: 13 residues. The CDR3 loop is CASSRGGDTEAFF. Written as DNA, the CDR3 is TGTGCCAGCAGCCGCGGAGGGGACACTGAAGCTTTCTTT.

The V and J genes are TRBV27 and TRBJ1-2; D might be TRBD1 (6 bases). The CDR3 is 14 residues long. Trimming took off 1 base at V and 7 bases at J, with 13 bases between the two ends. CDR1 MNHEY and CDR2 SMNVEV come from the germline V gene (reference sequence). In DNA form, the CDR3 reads TGTGCCAGCAGTTTATGGGCGGGGGCGCTTGGCTACACCTTC. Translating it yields CASSLWAGALGYTF.

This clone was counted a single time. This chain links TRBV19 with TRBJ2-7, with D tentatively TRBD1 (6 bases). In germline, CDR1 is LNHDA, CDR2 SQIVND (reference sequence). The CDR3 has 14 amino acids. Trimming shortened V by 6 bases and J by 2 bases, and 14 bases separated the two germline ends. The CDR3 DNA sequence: TGTGCCAGTAGGCCCACAGGGTTGGCCTACGAGCAGTACTTC. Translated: CASRPTGLAYEQYF.

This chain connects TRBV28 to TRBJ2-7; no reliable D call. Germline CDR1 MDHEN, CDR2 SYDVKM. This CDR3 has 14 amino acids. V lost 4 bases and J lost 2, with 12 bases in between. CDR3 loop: CASSSGIRAYEQYF. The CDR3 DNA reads TGTGCCAGCAGTTCGGGCATCCGGGCCTACGAGCAGTACTTC.

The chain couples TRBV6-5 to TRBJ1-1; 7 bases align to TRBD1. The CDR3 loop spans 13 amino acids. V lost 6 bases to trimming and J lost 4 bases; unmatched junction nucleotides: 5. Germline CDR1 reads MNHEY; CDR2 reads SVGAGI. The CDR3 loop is CASRVTGVTEAFF. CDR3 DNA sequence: TGTGCCAGCAGGGTAACAGGGGTCACTGAAGCTTTCTTT.

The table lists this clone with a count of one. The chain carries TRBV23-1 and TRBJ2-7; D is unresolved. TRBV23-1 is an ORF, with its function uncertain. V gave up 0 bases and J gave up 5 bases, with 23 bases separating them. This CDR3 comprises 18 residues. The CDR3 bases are TGCGCCAGCAGTCAATCGTGGTTGCACGGCCCGGTTGGGGACGAGCAGTACTTC. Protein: CASSQSWLHGPVGDEQYF.

CDR3 protein: CASRALGTELYEQYF. The DNA for the CDR3 is TGTGCCAGCAGGGCCTTGGGGACAGAGCTCTACGAGCAGTACTTC. The rearrangement uses TRBV7-9 and TRBJ2-7, with 7 bases that match TRBD1. Germline CDR1 reads SEHNR; CDR2 reads FQNEAQ (reference sequence). The junction had 11 bases not matched to a gene; V was cut back by 6 bases and J by 3 bases. The CDR3 has 15 amino acids.

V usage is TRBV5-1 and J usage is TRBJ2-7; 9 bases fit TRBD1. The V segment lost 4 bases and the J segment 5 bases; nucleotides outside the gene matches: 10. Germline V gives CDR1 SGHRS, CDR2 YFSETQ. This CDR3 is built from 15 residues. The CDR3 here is CASSASGTGFDEQYF. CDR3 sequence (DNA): TGCGCCAGCAGCGCCTCCGGGACAGGGTTCGACGAGCAGTACTTC. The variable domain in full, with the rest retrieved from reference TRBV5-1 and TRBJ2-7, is KAGVTQTPRYLIKTRGQQVTLSCSPISGHRSVSWYQQTPGQGLQFLFEYFSETQRNKGNFPGRFSGRQFSNSRSEMNVSTLELGDSALYLCASSASGTGFDEQYFGPGTRLTVT.

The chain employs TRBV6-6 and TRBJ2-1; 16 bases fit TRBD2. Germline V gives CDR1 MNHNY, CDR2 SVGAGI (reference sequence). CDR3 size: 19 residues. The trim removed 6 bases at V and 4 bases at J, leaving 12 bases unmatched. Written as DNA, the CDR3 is TGTGCCAGCAGCCGAATTAAAGGGACTAGCGGGAGGGTTTACAATGAGCAGTTCTTC. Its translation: CASSRIKGTSGRVYNEQFF.

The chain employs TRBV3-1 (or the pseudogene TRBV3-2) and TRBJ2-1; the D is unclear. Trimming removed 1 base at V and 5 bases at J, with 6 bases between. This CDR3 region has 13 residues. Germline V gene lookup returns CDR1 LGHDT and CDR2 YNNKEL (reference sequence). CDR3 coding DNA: TGTGCCAGCAGCCAAGGCCTGAACAATGAGCAGTTCTTC. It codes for CASSQGLNNEQFF.

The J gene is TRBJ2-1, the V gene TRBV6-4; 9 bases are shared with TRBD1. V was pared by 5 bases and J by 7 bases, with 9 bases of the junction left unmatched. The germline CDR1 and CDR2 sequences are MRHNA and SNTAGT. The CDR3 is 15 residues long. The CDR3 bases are TGTGCCAGCAGTCCACAGGGGGCTATAAAGAATGAGCAGTTCTTC. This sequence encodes CASSPQGAIKNEQFF.

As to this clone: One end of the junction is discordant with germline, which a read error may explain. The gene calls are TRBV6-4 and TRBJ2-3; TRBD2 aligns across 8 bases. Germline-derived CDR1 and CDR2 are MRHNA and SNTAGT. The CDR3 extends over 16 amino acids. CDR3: CASSDGGSGSTDTQYF. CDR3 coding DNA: TGTGCCAGCAGTGACGGTGGCAGCGGGAGCACGGATACGCAGTATTTT.

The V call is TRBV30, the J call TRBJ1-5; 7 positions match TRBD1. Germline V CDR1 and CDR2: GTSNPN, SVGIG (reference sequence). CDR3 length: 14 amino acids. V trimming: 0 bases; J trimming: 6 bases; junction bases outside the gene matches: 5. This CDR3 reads CAWSVGRGFQPQHF. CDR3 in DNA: TGTGCCTGGAGTGTAGGCAGGGGGTTTCAGCCCCAGCATTTT.

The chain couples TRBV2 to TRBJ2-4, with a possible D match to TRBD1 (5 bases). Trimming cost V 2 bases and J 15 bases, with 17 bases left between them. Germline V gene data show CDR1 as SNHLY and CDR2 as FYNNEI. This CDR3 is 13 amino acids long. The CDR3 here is CASSEKGRAVAYF. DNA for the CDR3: TGTGCCAGCAGTGAAAAGGGCAGGGCTGTTGCGTACTTC.

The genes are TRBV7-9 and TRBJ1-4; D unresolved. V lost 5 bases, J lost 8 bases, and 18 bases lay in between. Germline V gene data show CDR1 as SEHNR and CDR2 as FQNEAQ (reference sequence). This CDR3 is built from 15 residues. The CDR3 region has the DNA TGTGCCAGCAGCCGCTCGAGAGGCGCGGAAGAAAAACTGTTTTTT. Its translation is CASSRSRGAEEKLFF.

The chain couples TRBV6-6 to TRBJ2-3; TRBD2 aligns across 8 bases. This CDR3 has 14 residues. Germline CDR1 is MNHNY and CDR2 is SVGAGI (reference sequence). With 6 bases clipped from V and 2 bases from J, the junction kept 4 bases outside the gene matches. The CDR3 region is CASRTSGPTDTQYF. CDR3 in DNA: TGTGCCAGCAGAACTAGCGGCCCCACAGATACGCAGTATTTT.

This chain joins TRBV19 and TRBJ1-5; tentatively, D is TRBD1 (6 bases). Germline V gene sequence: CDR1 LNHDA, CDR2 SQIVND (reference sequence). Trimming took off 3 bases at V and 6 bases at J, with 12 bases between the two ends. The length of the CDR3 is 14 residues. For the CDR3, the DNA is TGTGCCAGTAGTATTGGAGGGGGTTCTCAGCCCCAGCATTTT. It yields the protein CASSIGGGSQPQHF.

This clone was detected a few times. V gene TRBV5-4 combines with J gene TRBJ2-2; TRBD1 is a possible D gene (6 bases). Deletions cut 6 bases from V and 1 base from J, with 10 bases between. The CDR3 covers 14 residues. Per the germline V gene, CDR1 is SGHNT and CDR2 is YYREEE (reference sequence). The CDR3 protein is CASTRGGNTGELFF. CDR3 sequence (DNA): TGTGCCAGCACCCGAGGGGGGAACACCGGGGAGCTGTTTTTT.

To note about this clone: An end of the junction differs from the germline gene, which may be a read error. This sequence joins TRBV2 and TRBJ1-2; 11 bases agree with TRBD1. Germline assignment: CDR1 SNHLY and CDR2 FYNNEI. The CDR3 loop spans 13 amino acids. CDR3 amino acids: CASSGTGGFASAF. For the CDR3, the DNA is TGTGCCAGCAGTGGGACAGGGGGCTTTGCCTCAGCCTTC.

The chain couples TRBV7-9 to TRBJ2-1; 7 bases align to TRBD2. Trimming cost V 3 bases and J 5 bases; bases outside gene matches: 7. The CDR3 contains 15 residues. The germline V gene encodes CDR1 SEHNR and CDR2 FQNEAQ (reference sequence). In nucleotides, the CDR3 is TGTGCCAGCAGCTTGGTGGGAGGGAGGAACAATGAGCAGTTCTTC. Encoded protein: CASSLVGGRNNEQFF.